This paragraph covers one T cell receptor (beta chain) sequence. The sample, 9 to 10 milliliters of peripheral blood, was drawn from each donor. Every sample yielded at least 6.5 million isolated PBMCs. These data originate in a study of blood T cells in healthy people across ages. With a J-beta primer mix and a sample-barcoded 5' primer, a second PCR ran about 7 to 11 cycles. TCRdb re-called the 5' RACE reads through MiXCR, storing one row per CDR3 protein. The sample lists over 1,200,000 distinct CDR3 sequences; approximately 60% were seen once. There are 17 residues in the CDR3. Germline V gene data show CDR1 as MDHEN and CDR2 as SYDVKM. V was trimmed by 3 bases and J by 0 bases, leaving 12 bases between them.

V gene TRBV28 combines with J gene TRBJ2-6, with D possibly called TRBD1 or TRBD2 (5 bases each). Source material: blood. The sequence was obtained from a man aged 18 to 30 in good health. The CDR3 is CASSFRGARSGANVLTF. The CDR3 DNA is TGTGCCAGCAGTTTTCGAGGGGCCCGCTCTGGGGCCAACGTCCTGACTTTC.